A selection of T cell receptor beta chains follows, all from one sample in a study of blood T cell repertoires in COVID-19. Profiling relied on immunoSEQ multiplex PCR, and the TCRdb table lists in-frame clones only, not all of them. The data show some 430,000 clones, with around 91% seen just once and approximately 0.65% held by the top ten. The specimen sequenced was PBMCs or T cells enriched from blood (not recorded which). The receptor source for this set is a man in his late teens or twenties who had recovered from COVID-19. Each CDR3 is given with its conserved first and last residue. A D gene is named only where the DNA matches it firmly.

V	J	D	CDR3	DNA
TRBV6-5	TRBJ1-2	-	CASSQGLDNYGYTF	TGTGCCAGCAGCCAGGGCTTGGACAACTATGGCTACACCTTC
TRBV14	TRBJ1-5	-	CASSHLKQDFNQPQHF	TGTGCCAGCAGCCACCTTAAACAGGATTTCAATCAGCCCCAGCATTTT
TRBV5-1	TRBJ2-1	-	CASSQDPSRRSNEQFF	TGCGCCAGCAGCCAAGATCCGTCGAGGAGAAGCAATGAGCAGTTCTTC
TRBV19	TRBJ1-2	-	CASSIGQEIYGYTF	TGTGCCAGTAGTATAGGTCAGGAAATCTATGGCTACACCTTC
TRBV7-9	TRBJ2-1	-	CASSLGTSGSYNEQFF	TGTGCCAGCAGCTTAGGGACGTCGGGGTCCTACAATGAGCAGTTCTTC
TRBV28	TRBJ2-1	TRBD2	CASSKTAGGGYNEQFF	TGTGCCAGCAGTAAAACAGCGGGAGGGGGTTACAATGAGCAGTTCTTC
TRBV3-1/TRBV3-2	TRBJ1-5	-	CASSQQGPVNQPQHF	TGTGCCAGCAGCCAGCAGGGGCCCGTCAATCAGCCCCAGCATTTT
TRBV4-1	TRBJ1-1	-	CASSQGGGGYTEAFF	TGCGCCAGCAGCCAAGGAGGGGGGGGGTACACTGAAGCTTTCTTT
TRBV11-2	TRBJ1-3	-	CASSLEGARGNTIYF	TGTGCCAGCAGCTTAGAGGGGGCTCGCGGAAACACCATATATTTT
TRBV18	TRBJ1-3	-	CASLGSLSSGNTIYF	TGTGCCAGCCTCGGGTCTTTAAGCTCTGGAAACACCATATATTTT